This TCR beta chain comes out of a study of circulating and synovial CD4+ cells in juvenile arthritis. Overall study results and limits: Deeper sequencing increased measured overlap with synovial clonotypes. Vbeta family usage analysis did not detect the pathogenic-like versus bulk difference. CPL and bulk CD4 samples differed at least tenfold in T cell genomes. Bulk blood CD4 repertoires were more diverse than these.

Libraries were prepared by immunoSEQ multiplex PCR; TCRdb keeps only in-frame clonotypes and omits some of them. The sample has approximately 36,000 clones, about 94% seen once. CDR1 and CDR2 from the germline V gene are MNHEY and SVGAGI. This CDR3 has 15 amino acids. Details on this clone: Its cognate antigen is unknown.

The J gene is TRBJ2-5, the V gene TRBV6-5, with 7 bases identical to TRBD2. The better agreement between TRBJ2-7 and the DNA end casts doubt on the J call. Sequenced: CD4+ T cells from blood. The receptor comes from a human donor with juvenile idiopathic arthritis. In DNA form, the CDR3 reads TGTGCCAGCAGTCCGAAGGCGGGGGATACCTACGAGCAGTACTTC. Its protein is CASSPKAGDTYEQYF.